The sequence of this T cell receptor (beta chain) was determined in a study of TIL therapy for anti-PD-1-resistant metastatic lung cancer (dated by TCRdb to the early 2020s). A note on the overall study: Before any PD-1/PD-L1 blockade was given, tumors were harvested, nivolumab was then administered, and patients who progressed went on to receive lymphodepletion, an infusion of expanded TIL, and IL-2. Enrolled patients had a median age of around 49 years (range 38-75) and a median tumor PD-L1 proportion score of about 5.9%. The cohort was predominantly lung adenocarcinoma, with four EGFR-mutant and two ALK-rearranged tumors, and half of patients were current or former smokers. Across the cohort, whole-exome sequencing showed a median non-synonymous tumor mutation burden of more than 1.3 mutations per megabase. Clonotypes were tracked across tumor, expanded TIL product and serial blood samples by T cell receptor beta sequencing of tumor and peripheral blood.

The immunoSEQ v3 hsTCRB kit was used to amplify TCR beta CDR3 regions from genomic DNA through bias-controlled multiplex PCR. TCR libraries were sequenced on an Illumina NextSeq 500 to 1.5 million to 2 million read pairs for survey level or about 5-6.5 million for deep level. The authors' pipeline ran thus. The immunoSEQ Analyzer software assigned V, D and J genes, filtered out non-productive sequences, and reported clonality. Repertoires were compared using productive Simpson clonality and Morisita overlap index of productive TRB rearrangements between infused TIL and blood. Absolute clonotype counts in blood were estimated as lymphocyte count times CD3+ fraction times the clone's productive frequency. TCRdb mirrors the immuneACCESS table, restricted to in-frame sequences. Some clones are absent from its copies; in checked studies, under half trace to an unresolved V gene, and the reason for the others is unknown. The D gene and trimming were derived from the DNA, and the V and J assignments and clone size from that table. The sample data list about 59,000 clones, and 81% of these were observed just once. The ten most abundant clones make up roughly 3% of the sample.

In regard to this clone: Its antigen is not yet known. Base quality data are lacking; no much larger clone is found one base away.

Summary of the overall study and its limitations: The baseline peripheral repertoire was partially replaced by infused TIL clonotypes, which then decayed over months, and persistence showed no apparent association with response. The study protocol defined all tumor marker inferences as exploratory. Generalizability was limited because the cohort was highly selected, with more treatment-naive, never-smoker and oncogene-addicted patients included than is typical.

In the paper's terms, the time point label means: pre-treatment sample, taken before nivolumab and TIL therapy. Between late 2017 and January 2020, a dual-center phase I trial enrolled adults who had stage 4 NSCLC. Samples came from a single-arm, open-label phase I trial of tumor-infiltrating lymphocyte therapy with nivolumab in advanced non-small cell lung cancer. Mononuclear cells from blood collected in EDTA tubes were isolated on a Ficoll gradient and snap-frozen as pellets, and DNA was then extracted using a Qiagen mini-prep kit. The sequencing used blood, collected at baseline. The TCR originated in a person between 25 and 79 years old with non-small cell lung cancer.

The CDR3 protein is CASSRWTSGINNEQFF. The nucleotides are TGTGCCAGCAGTAGATGGACTAGCGGGATCAACAATGAGCAGTTCTTC. This chain joins TRBV7-9 to TRBJ2-1; TRBD2 lines up with 12 middle nucleotides. The CDR3 covers 16 residues, taking in both the cysteine and the phenylalanine. The DNA shown is the 48-base CDR3, in frame from base 1. After removal of 6 bases from V and 5 bases from J, the junction retains 8 bases not matched to a gene. The germline V gene (reference sequence) sets CDR1 to SEHNR and CDR2 to FQNEAQ.